Listed here are 17 T cell receptor beta chains from one sample, sequenced in a study of beta chain features in type 1 diabetes. Investigators reverse transcribed all isolated RNA, so they sequenced expressed TCRB transcripts. Generated by immunoSEQ multiplex PCR, the TCRdb table keeps only in-frame clones and is missing some. This table has about 140,000 clones, roughly 9.3% appearing once. Specimen: central memory CD4+ T cells from blood. These TCRs come from a middle-aged woman in good health.

The J gene is TRBJ1-5, the V gene TRBV10-3; D possibly corresponds to TRBD1 (5 bases). Trimming shortened V by 0 bases and J by 6 bases, and 12 bases separated the two germline ends. This CDR3 contains 15 residues. Germline CDR1 and CDR2: ENHRY and SYGVKD. The DNA of the CDR3 is TGTGCCATCAGTGAGTCTGCCGGGGGGGGTCAGCCCCAGCATTTT. It yields the protein CAISESAGGGQPQHF.

V and J are TRBV6-5 and TRBJ2-7, with 10 nucleotides matching TRBD2. The CDR3 extends over 14 amino acids. Germline V lookup: CDR1 MNHEY, CDR2 SVGAGI. The V and J ends lost 7 bases and 5 bases, in that order; junction bases with no gene match: 8. CDR3 sequence (DNA): TGTGCCAGCAACCCCACTAGCGGGGCGGACGAGCAGTACTTC. Its translation: CASNPTSGADEQYF.

J is TRBJ2-5 and V is TRBV5-1, with 9 bases aligning to TRBD2. Looked up from germline, CDR1 is SGHRS and CDR2 is YFSETQ. V shed 4 bases, J shed 2 bases, and the junction held 6 bases outside the gene matches. CDR3 length: 15 residues. Here the CDR3 reads CASSEKTSGQETQYF. CDR3 nucleotide sequence: TGCGCCAGCAGCGAAAAGACTAGCGGACAAGAGACCCAGTACTTC.

This clone has only a few counts. V usage is TRBV7-9 and J usage is TRBJ1-6; the D is unclear. The V end lost 0 bases, the J end lost 9 bases, and 15 bases lay between the germline ends. The CDR3 sequence is 16 residues long. Germline assignment: CDR1 SEHNR and CDR2 FQNEAQ (reference sequence). Here the CDR3 reads CASSLALTGPSSPLHF. In DNA form, the CDR3 reads TGTGCCAGCAGCTTAGCCCTTACGGGTCCAAGTTCACCCCTCCACTTT.

This clone was found a few times. The chain links TRBV11-2 to TRBJ2-3, with D maybe TRBD2 (7 bases). The V gene lost 7 bases and the J gene lost 6 bases, with 14 bases spanning the gap. This CDR3 region has 13 residues. Germline V gene sequence: CDR1 SGHAT, CDR2 FQNNGV. CDR3 region: CASTLRGADTQYF. The DNA of the CDR3 is TGTGCCAGCACCCTACGGGGGGCTGATACGCAGTATTTT.

At least ten counts were recorded for this clone. Written as DNA, the CDR3 is TGTGCCAGCAGCGCCTATAGCGGGGGGGCCCACGAGACCCAGTACTTC. It yields the protein CASSAYSGGAHETQYF. J is TRBJ2-5 and V is TRBV7-2; TRBD2 aligns across 11 bases. Germline values: CDR1 SGHTA, CDR2 FQGNSA. The CDR3 length is 16 residues. Losses at the gene ends were 5 bases for V and 5 bases for J; bases not matched to a gene: 10.

The sample holds a few counts of this clone. V is TRBV2 and J is TRBJ2-1; D is uncertain. This CDR3 is built from 13 residues. CDR1 SNHLY and CDR2 FYNNEI come from the germline V gene. The V and J ends lost 7 bases and 5 bases respectively, with 12 bases between them. CDR3: CASMISGNNEQFF. The CDR3 DNA sequence: TGTGCCAGCATGATCTCAGGCAACAATGAGCAGTTCTTC.

The chain employs TRBV9 and TRBJ2-7; 10 nucleotides match TRBD2. V shed 0 bases and J 5 bases; nucleotides not matched to a gene: 8. The CDR3 has 16 residues. Germline V CDR1 and CDR2: SGDLS, YYNGEE. Here the CDR3 DNA reads TGTGCCAGCAGCGTAGCTTCGGGTAGCGGGGGGCACGAGCAGTACTTC. Translating it yields CASSVASGSGGHEQYF.

V and J are TRBV2 and TRBJ2-2; D remains unclear. The germline V gene has CDR1 SNHLY and CDR2 FYNNEI. V was trimmed by 7 bases and J by 2 bases, leaving 11 bases between them. The CDR3 totals 14 residues. As DNA, the CDR3 is TGTGCCAGCAAATTAATACAAAACACCGGGGAGCTGTTTTTT. Its protein is CASKLIQNTGELFF.

Ten or more counts support this clone. The chain uses TRBV5-6 and TRBJ2-5; possibly TRBD2 for D (6 bases). The germline V gene has CDR1 SGHDT and CDR2 YYEEEE. The CDR3 consists of 15 residues. Deletions cut 1 base from V and 3 bases from J, with 13 bases between. CDR3 loop: CASSLLGRGEETQYF. The DNA for the CDR3 is TGTGCCAGCAGCTTGCTGGGGCGGGGCGAAGAGACCCAGTACTTC. Complete variable domain (other parts from reference TRBV5-6 and TRBJ2-5): DAGVTQSPTHLIKTRGQQVTLRCSPKSGHDTVSWYQQALGQGPQFIFQYYEEEERQRGNFPDRFSGHQFPNYSSELNVNALLLGDSALYLCASSLLGRGEETQYFGPGTRLLVL.

This rearrangement joins TRBV6-5 to TRBJ2-1, with D possibly TRBD2 on 6 matching bases. Germline V gene sequence: CDR1 MNHEY, CDR2 SVGAGI. This CDR3 comprises 14 residues. Trimming took off 6 bases at V and 3 bases at J, with 12 bases between the two ends. In DNA form, the CDR3 reads TGTGCCAGCAGCCGTTTGGGAGGCTACAATGAGCAGTTCTTC. This encodes CASSRLGGYNEQFF.

This clone was counted only a few times. The chain recombines TRBV9 with TRBJ2-7, with 12 positions matching TRBD1. CDR1 is SGDLS, CDR2 YYNGEE, per germline. Trimming removed 4 bases from V and 3 bases from J; junction bases left unmatched: 14. The CDR3 loop spans 18 amino acids. DNA of the CDR3: TGTGCCAGCAGCCCTCCCGGGACAGGGGGCCTGAGGGGCTACGAGCAGTACTTC. Translating gives CASSPPGTGGLRGYEQYF.

This clone was counted between two and nine times. The chain has TRBV5-4 and TRBJ2-1; maybe TRBD2 (7 bases). The V end was cut by 0 bases, the J end by 2 bases, with 21 bases between. Germline lookup yields CDR1 SGHNT and CDR2 YYREEE (reference sequence). The CDR3 is made up of 19 amino acids. The CDR3 nucleotides are TGTGCCAGCAGCTTGGGAGTTCTAGGGGGGGCCAGAGCCTACAATGAGCAGTTCTTC. It yields the protein CASSLGVLGGARAYNEQFF.

In this sample, this clone turned up many times. This chain connects TRBV19 to TRBJ2-1, with D maybe TRBD2 (5 bases). The CDR3 is 13 amino acids. Between the trimmed V and J ends, which lost 5 bases and 7 bases, there was a span of 12 bases. In germline, CDR1 is LNHDA, CDR2 SQIVND (reference sequence). CDR3 coding DNA: TGTGCCAGTAGTGGTCTAGCCCTAAATGAGCAGTTCTTC. It specifies CASSGLALNEQFF.

The chain recombines TRBV20-1 with TRBJ1-2; D not resolved. Germline V gene sequence: CDR1 DFQATT, CDR2 SNEGSKA (reference sequence). The CDR3 has 8 residues. The CDR3 DNA sequence: TGCCAAACCGGTGGCTACACCTTC. This encodes CQTGGYTF.

V and J are TRBV14 and TRBJ2-3; tentatively, D is TRBD2 (6 bases). Germline assignment: CDR1 SGHDN and CDR2 FVKESK. The CDR3 spans 17 residues. Trimming removed 5 bases at V and 6 bases at J, with 24 bases between. The CDR3 loop is CASSAIRGGVVPDTQYF. CDR3 in DNA: TGTGCCAGCAGCGCGATAAGGGGAGGAGTTGTCCCGGATACGCAGTATTTT.

The table lists this clone with a few counts. A far larger clone is off by one base, so a read error is likely. The rearrangement uses TRBV4-2 and TRBJ2-1; perhaps TRBD2 as D (5 bases). From germline, CDR1 is LGHNA and CDR2 YNFKEQ. The CDR3 sequence is 16 residues long. V was pared by 4 bases and J by 2 bases, with 15 bases between. CDR3 protein: CASSPPGRGTYNEQFF. The CDR3 DNA is TGTGCCAGCAGCCCCCCAGGAAGAGGGACCTACAATGAGCAGTTCTTC.